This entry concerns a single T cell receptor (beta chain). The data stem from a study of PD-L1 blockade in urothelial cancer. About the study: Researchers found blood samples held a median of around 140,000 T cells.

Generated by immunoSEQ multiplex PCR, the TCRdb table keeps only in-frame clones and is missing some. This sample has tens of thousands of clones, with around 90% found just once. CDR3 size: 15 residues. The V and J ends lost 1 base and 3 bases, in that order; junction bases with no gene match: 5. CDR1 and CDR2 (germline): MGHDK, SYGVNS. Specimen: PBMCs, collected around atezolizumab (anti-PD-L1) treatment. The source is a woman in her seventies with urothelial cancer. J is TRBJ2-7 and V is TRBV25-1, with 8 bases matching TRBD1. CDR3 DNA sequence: TGTGCCAGCAGTGAATCTTGGGACAGGAGCTACGAGCAGTACTTC. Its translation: CASSESWDRSYEQYF.